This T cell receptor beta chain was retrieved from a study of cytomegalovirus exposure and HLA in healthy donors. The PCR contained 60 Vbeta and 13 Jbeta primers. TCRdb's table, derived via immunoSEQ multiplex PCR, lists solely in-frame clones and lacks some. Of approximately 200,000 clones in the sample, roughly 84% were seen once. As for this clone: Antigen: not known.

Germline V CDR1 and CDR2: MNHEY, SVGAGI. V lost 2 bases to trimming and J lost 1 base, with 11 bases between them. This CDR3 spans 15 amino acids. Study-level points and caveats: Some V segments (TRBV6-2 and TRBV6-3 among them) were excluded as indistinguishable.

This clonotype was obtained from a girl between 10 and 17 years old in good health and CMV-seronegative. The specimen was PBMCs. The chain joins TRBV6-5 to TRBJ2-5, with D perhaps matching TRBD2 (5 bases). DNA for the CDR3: TGTGCCAGCAGTTACCGTATCGGGATCCAAGAGACCCAGTACTTC. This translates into CASSYRIGIQETQYF.